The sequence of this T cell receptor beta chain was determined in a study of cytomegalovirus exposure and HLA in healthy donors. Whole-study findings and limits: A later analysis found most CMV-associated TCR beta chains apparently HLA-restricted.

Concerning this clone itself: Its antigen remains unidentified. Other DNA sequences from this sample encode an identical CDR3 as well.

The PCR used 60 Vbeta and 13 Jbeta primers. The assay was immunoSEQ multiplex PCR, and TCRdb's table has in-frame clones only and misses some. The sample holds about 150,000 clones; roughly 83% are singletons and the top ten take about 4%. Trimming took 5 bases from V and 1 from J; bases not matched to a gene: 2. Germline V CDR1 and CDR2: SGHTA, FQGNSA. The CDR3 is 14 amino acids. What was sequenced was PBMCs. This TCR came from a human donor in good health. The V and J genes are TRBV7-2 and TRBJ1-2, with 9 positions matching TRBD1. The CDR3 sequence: CASSLGQGNYGYTF. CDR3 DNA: TGTGCCAGCAGCCTGGGACAGGGTAACTATGGCTACACCTTC.